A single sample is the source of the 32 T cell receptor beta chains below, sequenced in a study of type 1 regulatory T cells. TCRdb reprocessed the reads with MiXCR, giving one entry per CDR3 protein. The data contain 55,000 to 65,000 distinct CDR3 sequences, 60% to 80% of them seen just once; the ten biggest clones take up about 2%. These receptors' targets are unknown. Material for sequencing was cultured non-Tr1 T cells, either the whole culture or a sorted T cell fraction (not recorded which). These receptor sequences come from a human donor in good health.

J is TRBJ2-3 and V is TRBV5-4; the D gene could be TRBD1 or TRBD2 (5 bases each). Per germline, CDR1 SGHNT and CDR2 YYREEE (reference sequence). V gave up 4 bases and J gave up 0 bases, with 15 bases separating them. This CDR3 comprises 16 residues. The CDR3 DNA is TGTGCCAGCAGCCTTAACCCGGGACCTAGCACAGATACGCAGTATTTT. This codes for CASSLNPGPSTDTQYF.

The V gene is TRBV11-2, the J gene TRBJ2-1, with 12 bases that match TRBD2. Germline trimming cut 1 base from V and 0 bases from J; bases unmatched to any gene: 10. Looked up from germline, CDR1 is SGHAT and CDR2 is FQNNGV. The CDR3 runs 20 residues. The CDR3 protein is CASSLAPGLAGGDSYNEQFF. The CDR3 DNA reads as TGTGCCAGCAGCTTAGCTCCGGGACTAGCGGGTGGGGACTCCTACAATGAGCAGTTCTTC.

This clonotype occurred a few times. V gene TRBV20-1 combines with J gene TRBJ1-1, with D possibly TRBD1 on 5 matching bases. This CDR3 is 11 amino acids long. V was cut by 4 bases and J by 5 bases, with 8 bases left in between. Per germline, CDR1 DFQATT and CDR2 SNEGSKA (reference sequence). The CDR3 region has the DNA TGCAGTGCTATCGGGGGAACTGAAGCTTTCTTT. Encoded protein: CSAIGGTEAFF.

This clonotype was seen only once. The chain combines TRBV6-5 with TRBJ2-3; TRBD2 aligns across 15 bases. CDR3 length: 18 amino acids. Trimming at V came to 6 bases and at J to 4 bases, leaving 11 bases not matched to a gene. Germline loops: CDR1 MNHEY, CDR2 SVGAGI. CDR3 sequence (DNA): TGTGCCAGCAGAATCCGGACTAGCGGGAGGGCCGGGGCAGATACGCAGTATTTT. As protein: CASRIRTSGRAGADTQYF.

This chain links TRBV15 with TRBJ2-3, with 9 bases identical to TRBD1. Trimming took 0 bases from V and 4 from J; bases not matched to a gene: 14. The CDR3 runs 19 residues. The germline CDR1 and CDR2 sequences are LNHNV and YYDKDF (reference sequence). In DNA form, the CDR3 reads TGTGCCACCAGCAGAGATTGGGGTCAGACAGGGGGGGATTCAGATACGCAGTATTTT. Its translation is CATSRDWGQTGGDSDTQYF.

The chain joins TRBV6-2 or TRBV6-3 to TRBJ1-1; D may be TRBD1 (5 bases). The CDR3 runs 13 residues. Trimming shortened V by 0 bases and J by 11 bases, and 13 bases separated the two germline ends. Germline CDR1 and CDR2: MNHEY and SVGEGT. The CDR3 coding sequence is TGTGCCAGCAGTTACTCGACGGGGAGGGGCGCTTTCTTT. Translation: CASSYSTGRGAFF.

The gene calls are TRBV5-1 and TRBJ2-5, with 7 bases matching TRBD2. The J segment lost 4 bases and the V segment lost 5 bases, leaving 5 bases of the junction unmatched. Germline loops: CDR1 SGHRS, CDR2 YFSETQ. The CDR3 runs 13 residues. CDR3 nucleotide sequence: TGCGCCAGCAGGCCCGTAGCGGGAGAGACCCAGTACTTC. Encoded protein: CASRPVAGETQYF.

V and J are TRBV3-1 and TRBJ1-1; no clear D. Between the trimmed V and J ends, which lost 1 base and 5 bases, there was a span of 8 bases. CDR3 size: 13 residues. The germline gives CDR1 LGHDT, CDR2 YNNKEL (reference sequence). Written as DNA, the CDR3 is TGTGCCAGCAGCCAAGGCCAGCCGACTGAAGCTTTCTTT. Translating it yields CASSQGQPTEAFF. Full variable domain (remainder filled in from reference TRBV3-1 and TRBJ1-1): DTAVSQTPKYLVTQMGNDKSIKCEQNLGHDTMYWYKQDSKKFLKIMFSYNNKELIINETVPNRFSPKSPDKAHLNLHINSLELGDSAVYFCASSQGQPTEAFFGQGTRLTVV.

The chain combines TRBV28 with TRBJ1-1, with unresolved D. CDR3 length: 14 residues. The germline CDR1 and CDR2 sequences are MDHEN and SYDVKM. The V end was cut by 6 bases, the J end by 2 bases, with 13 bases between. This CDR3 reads CASRHPTANTEAFF. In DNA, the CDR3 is TGTGCCAGCAGACATCCCACAGCTAACACTGAAGCTTTCTTT.

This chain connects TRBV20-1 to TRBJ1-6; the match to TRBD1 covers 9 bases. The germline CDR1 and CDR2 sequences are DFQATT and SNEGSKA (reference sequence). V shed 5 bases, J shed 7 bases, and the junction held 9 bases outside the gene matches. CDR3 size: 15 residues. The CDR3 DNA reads TGCAGTGCTTACGGACAGGGGCGGCGGAATTCACCCCTCCACTTT. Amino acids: CSAYGQGRRNSPLHF.

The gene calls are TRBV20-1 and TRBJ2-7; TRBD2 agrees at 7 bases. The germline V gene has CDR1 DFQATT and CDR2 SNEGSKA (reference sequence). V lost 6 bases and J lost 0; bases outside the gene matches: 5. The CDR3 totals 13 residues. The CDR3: CSAPSGSSYEQYF. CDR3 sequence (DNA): TGCAGTGCCCCTAGCGGCAGCTCCTACGAGCAGTACTTC.

CDR3 sequence reads: CASSPGQAMNTEAFF. As DNA, the CDR3 is TGCGCCAGCAGCCCGGGACAGGCGATGAACACTGAAGCTTTCTTT. The chain couples TRBV5-1 to TRBJ1-1, with 8 bases identical to TRBD1. The ends lost 4 bases at V and 0 bases at J; junction bases unmatched: 5. The CDR3 has 15 amino acids. CDR1 is SGHRS and CDR2 is YFSETQ in the germline V gene.

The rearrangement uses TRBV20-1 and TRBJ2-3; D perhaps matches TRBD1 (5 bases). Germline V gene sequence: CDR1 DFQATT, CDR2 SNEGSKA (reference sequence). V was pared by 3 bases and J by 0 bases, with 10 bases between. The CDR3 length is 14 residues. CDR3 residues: CSASYPGSTDTQYF. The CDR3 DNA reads TGCAGTGCTAGTTATCCAGGGAGCACAGATACGCAGTATTTT.

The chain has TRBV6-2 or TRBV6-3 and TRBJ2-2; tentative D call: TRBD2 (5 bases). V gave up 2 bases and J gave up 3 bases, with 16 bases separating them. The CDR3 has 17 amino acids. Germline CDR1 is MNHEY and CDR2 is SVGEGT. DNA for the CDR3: TGTGCCAGCAGTTACCCGAGCGGAAGAGCCGACACCGGGGAGCTGTTTTTT. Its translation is CASSYPSGRADTGELFF.

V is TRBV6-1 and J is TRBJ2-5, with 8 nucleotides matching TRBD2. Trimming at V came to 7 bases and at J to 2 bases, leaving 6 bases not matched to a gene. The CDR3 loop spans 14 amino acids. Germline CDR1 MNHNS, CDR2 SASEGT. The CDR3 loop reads CASMFSGIQETQYF. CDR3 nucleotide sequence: TGTGCCAGCATGTTTAGCGGGATTCAAGAGACCCAGTACTTC.

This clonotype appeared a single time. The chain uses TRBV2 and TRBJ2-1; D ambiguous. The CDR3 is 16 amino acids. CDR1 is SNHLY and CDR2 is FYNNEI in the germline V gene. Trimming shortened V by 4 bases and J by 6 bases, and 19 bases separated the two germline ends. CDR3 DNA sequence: TGTGCCAGCAGTGGTGGCGGAGTTGGGCTAGGCAATGAGCAGTTCTTC. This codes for CASSGGGVGLGNEQFF.

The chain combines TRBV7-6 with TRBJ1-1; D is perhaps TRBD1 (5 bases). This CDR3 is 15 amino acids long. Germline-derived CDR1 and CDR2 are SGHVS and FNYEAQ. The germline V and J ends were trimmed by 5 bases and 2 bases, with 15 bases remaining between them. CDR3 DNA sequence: TGTGCCAGCAGCATAGAAGCGACAGTTAACACTGAAGCTTTCTTT. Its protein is CASSIEATVNTEAFF.

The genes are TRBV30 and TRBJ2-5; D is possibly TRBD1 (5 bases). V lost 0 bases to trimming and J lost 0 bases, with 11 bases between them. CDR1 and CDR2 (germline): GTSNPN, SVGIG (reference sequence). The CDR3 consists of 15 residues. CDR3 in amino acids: CAWSVQVGYQETQYF. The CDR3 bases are TGTGCCTGGAGTGTACAGGTCGGATACCAAGAGACCCAGTACTTC.

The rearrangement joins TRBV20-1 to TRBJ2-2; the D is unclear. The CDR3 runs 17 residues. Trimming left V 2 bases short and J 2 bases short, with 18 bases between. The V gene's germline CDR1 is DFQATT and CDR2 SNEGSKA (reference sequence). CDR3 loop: CSARPPWAGQNTGELFF. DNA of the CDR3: TGCAGTGCTAGACCCCCATGGGCAGGTCAAAACACCGGGGAGCTGTTTTTT.

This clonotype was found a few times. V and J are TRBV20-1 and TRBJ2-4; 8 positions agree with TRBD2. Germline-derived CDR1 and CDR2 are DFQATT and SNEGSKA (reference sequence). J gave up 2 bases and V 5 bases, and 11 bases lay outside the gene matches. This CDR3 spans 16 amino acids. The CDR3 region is CSAERRTSLTKNIQYF. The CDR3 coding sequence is TGCAGTGCTGAAAGACGGACTAGCTTAACCAAAAACATTCAGTACTTC.

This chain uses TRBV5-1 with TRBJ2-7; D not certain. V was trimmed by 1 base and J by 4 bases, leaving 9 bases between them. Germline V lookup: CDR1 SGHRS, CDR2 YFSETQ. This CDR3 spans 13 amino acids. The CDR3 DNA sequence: TGCGCCAGCAGCTTGCACTTACAGTACGAGCAGTACTTC. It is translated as CASSLHLQYEQYF.

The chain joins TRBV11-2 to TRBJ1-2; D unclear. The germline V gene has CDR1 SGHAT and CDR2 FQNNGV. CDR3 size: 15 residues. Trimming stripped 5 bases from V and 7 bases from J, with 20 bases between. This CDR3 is CASSGLKNTSPGYTF. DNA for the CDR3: TGTGCCAGCAGCGGCCTTAAGAACACCTCCCCTGGCTACACCTTC.

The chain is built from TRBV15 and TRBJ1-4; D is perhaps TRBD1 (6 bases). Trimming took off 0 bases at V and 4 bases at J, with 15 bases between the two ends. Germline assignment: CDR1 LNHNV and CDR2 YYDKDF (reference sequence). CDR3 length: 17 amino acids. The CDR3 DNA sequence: TGTGCCACCAGCAGAGACACTAGGACAGCCTATAATGAAAAACTGTTTTTT. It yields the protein CATSRDTRTAYNEKLFF.

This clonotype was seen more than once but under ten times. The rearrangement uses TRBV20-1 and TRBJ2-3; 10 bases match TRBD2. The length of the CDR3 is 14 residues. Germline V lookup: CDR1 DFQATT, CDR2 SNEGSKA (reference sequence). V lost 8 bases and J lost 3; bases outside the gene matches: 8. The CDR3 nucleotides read TGCAGTACCACAGGACTAGCGGTGACAGATACGCAGTATTTT. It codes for CSTTGLAVTDTQYF.

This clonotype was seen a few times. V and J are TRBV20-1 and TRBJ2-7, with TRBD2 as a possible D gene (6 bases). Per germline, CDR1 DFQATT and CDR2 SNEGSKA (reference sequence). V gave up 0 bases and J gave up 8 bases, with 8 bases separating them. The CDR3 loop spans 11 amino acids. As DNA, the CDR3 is TGCAGTGCTAGAGATGGGAGGCAGCAGTACTTC. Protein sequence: CSARDGRQQYF.

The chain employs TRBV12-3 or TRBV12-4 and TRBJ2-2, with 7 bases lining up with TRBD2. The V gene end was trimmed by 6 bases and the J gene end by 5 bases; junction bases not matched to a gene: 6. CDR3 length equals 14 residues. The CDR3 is CASRSGLVTGELFF. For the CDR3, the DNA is TGTGCCAGCAGGTCAGGACTAGTGACCGGGGAGCTGTTTTTT.

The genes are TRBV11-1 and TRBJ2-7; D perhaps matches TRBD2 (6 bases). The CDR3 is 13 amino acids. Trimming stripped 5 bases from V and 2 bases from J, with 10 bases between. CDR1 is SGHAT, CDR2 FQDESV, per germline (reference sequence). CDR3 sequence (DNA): TGTGCCAGCAGCCCTCGGGAGACCTACGAGCAGTACTTC. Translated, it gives CASSPRETYEQYF.

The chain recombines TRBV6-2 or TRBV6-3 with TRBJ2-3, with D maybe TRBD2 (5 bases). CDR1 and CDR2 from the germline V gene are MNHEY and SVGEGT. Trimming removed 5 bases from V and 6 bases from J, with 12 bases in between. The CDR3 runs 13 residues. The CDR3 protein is CASSGSSWDTQYF. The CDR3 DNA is TGTGCCAGCAGTGGGAGCAGCTGGGATACGCAGTATTTT.

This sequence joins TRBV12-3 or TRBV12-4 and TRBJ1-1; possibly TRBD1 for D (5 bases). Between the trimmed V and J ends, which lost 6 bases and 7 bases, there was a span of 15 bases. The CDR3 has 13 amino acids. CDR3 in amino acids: CASRISTDNEAFF. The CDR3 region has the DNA TGTGCCAGCAGGATTTCGACAGATAATGAAGCTTTCTTT.

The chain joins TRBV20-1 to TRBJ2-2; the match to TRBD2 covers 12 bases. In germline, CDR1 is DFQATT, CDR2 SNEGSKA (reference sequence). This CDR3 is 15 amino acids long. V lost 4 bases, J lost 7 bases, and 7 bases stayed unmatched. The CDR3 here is CSAKGLAGLGGELFF. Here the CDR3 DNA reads TGCAGTGCTAAAGGACTAGCGGGACTGGGCGGGGAGCTGTTTTTT.

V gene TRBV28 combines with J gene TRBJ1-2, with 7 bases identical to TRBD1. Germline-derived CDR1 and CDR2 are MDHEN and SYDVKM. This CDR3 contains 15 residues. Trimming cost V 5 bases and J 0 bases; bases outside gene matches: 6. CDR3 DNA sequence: TGTGCCAGCAGTACAGGGGCTTTAGCTAACTATGGCTACACCTTC. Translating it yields CASSTGALANYGYTF.

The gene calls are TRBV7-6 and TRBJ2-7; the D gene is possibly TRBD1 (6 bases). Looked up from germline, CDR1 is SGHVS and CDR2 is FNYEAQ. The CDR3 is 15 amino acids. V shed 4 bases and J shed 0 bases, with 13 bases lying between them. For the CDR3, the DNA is TGTGCCAGCAGCTCAGATGACAGGAGCTCCTACGAGCAGTACTTC. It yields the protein CASSSDDRSSYEQYF.